These 8 T cell receptor beta chains were all obtained from the same sample, sequenced in a study of human T cells and chemical hapten exposure. MiXCR, applied by TCRdb to the 5' RACE reads, yields one record per CDR3 protein. This sample has around 82,000 distinct CDR3 sequences, with 6.5% to 8.5% found just once. Sequencing started from total RNA isolated from unfractionated whole blood. These receptors came from a male donor in good health.

This clonotype occurred a few times. The chain couples TRBV10-3 to TRBJ2-3; D possibly corresponds to TRBD2 (6 bases). V was trimmed by 2 bases and J by 2 bases, leaving 11 bases between them. Germline V gene lookup returns CDR1 ENHRY and CDR2 SYGVKD. CDR3 size: 15 residues. CDR3: CAISEGGGVTDTQYF. The CDR3 DNA reads TGTGCCATCAGTGAGGGAGGAGGGGTCACAGATACGCAGTATTTT.

This chain connects TRBV5-4 to TRBJ2-7, with a possible D match to TRBD2 (5 bases). CDR1 SGHNT and CDR2 YYREEE come from the germline V gene (reference sequence). The CDR3 is 15 amino acids. V gave up 0 bases and J gave up 2 bases, with 12 bases separating them. CDR3 bases: TGTGCCAGCAGCTTGGACCCGGGGTTAGCCTACGAGCAGTACTTC. This translates into CASSLDPGLAYEQYF.

This clonotype was found many times. The rearrangement uses TRBV6-5 and TRBJ1-1; the D is unclear. V was clipped by 2 bases and J by 1 base, with 5 bases between them. The CDR3 is 13 amino acids. The germline V gene encodes CDR1 MNHEY and CDR2 SVGAGI. The CDR3 sequence: CASSYGENTEAFF. Here the CDR3 DNA reads TGTGCCAGCAGTTACGGCGAGAACACTGAAGCTTTCTTT.

J is TRBJ1-1 and V is TRBV6-6; D is perhaps TRBD1 (5 bases). The CDR3 runs to 17 residues. V was pared by 6 bases and J by 2 bases, with 22 bases between. Germline assignment: CDR1 MNHNY and CDR2 SVGAGI (reference sequence). The CDR3 loop is CASSSTRDPLRNTEAFF. In DNA form, the CDR3 reads TGTGCCAGCAGCTCTACCCGGGACCCCCTCCGAAACACTGAAGCTTTCTTT.

This clonotype was counted a few times. The chain links TRBV12-3 or TRBV12-4 to TRBJ1-1; 11 bases are a match to TRBD1. This CDR3 has 16 amino acids. V shed 6 bases, J shed 2 bases, and the junction held 8 bases outside the gene matches. This CDR3 is CASRPGTGGGNTEAFF. In DNA form, the CDR3 reads TGTGCCAGCAGACCCGGGACAGGGGGAGGTAACACTGAAGCTTTCTTT.

In its sample, this clonotype was seen many times. V usage is TRBV5-6 and J usage is TRBJ2-7; 8 bases line up with TRBD2. V dropped 0 bases and J dropped 7; count of bases not matched to a gene: 12. The CDR3 consists of 16 residues. CDR1 and CDR2 from the germline V gene are SGHDT and YYEEEE. The CDR3 DNA is TGTGCCAGCAGCTTGGACCGTGCGGGAGGCGCTTTGGAGCAGTACTTC. This encodes CASSLDRAGGALEQYF.

The rearrangement links TRBV5-1 to TRBJ1-5, with 7 bases identical to TRBD1. The J call may be in error: the DNA end matches TRBJ2-3 better. The length of the CDR3 is 15 residues. Germline lookup yields CDR1 SGHRS and CDR2 YFSETQ. The CDR3 nucleotides are TGCGCCAGCAGCTTAGGGGACATAACGGGACAGCCCCAGTATTTT. Protein: CASSLGDITGQPQYF.

In this sample, this clonotype turned up many times. The chain recombines TRBV5-1 with TRBJ2-1; no reliable D call. Per germline, CDR1 SGHRS and CDR2 YFSETQ. The CDR3 totals 15 residues. V was clipped by 0 bases and J by 0 bases, with 7 bases between them. In DNA form, the CDR3 reads TGCGCCAGCAGCTTGGGCGGCCGCTCCTACAATGAGCAGTTCTTC. This sequence encodes CASSLGGRSYNEQFF.